The next 2 T cell receptor beta chains were all read from a single sample in a study of T cells after yellow fever vaccination. TCRdb ran MiXCR on the 5' RACE reads and lists one entry per CDR3 protein. The table includes 40,000 to 50,000 distinct CDR3 sequences, around 6.5% detected once. The sample consisted of PBMCs, either bulk or a sorted T-cell subset (CD4+, CD8+, memory, or dextramer-sorted; not recorded which), taken 45 days after the yellow fever booster vaccination. All receptors derive from a man under 40 who received the YFV17D yellow fever vaccine.

This clonotype has ten or more counts. This chain uses TRBV6-1 with TRBJ2-1; maybe TRBD1 (5 bases). With 5 bases removed from V and 7 bases from J, the gap between germline ends came to 18 bases. Per germline, CDR1 MNHNS and CDR2 SASEGT. CDR3 length equals 15 residues. The CDR3 spells CASSPTSSGKNEQFF. The DNA for the CDR3 is TGTGCCAGCAGTCCCACCTCCTCAGGGAAAAATGAGCAGTTCTTC.

The chain carries TRBV18 and TRBJ1-2; TRBD1 matches at 7 bases. V lost 3 bases and J lost 4; bases outside the gene matches: 5. The germline gives CDR1 KGHSH, CDR2 LQKENI. This CDR3 contains 14 residues. The DNA for the CDR3 is TGTGCCAGCTCACCCTCCGGGACAGCCTATGGCTACACCTTC. Protein: CASSPSGTAYGYTF.